This is a list of T cell receptor beta chains from one sample in a study of early T cells in non-severe SARS-CoV-2 infection. In TCRdb, the 5' RACE reads were re-called with MiXCR into one record per CDR3 protein. Counted here are about 77,000 distinct CDR3 sequences, roughly 5.3% occurring once; the ten biggest clones make up about 7%. The sequencing here drew on whole blood, taken at baseline. These receptors all come from an adult who was a healthcare worker with PCR-confirmed SARS-CoV-2 infection or an uninfected control (not recorded which). CDR3s include the opening cysteine and the closing phenylalanine or tryptophan. A D gene is named only where the DNA matches it firmly.

V gene | D gene | CDR3 protein
TRBV28 | . | CASRPSYEQYF
TRBV29-1 | . | CSVKGQLVNYGYTF
TRBV7-8 | TRBD1 | CASSLETGVIYEQYF
TRBV4-1 | TRBD1 | CASSQRTGVTNGGANVLTF
TRBV27 | . | CASSSYVARTSSYNEQFF
TRBV2 | TRBD2 | CASSGDYHQETQYF
TRBV20-1 | . | CSASKGGRPRKQYF
TRBV7-9 | . | CASSSQGSYEQYF
TRBV3-1 | TRBD2 | CASSQVAGTSDYNEQFF
TRBV15 | TRBD2 | CATSPSFPGGNEQFF
TRBV4-2 | . | CASSQGTGHNQPQHF
TRBV7-8 | TRBD2 | CASSLVPAGEANLVDEQFF
TRBV20-1 | . | CSADLARAGIPGELFF
TRBV6-5 | . | CASSYSSANTEAFF
TRBV12-5 | TRBD2 | CASGLVLGTSPSIRHNEQFF
TRBV6-6 | . | CASGQGLYEQYF
TRBV20-1 | TRBD1 | CSAREGADKDGYTF
TRBV10-3 | TRBD2 | CAIRRLAGRGPLYEQYF
TRBV7-8 | . | CASSLARRTGQPQHF
TRBV5-1 | TRBD2 | CASRPSGTYNEQFF
TRBV29-1 | . | CSVEVGYGYTF
TRBV30 | . | CAWSDRYEQYF